The 14 T cell receptor beta chains given below trace back to one sample, sequenced in a study of T cell responses to AZD1222 COVID-19 vaccine (dated by TCRdb to the early 2020s). What this sample's time point label stands for: baseline before first vaccination. Receptors were amplified or captured by the immunoSEQ multiplex PCR assay. Entries here come from immuneACCESS through TCRdb and include only in-frame sequences with V and J called. Some clones fail to appear in such tables; in the studies checked, an unresolved V gene covers under half of the shortfall, and the cause of the remainder is unknown. The sample table records 120,000 to 150,000 clones; 90% to 95% of these occur just once. Clones ranked in the top ten supply around 5.1% of the sample. Specimen: peripheral blood, collected on day 0 of AZD1222 vaccination. These receptors came from an adult in good health.

The chain links TRBV7-3 to TRBJ2-1, with TRBD1 identical over 8 bases. Germline trimming cut 6 bases from V and 4 bases from J; bases unmatched to any gene: 8. The CDR3 has 15 amino acids. In germline, CDR1 is SGHTA, CDR2 FQGTGA. CDR3 region: CASSLTTGGYNEQFF. The DNA of the CDR3 is TGTGCCAGCAGTCTCACTACAGGGGGATACAATGAGCAGTTCTTC.

This rearrangement joins TRBV10-1 to TRBJ2-3; TRBD1 matches at 7 bases. Losses at the gene ends were 4 bases for V and 1 base for J; bases not matched to a gene: 5. Germline CDR1 is WNHNN and CDR2 is SYGVQD (reference sequence). This CDR3 has 15 residues. This chain's CDR3 is CASSGNRGGTDTQYF. The CDR3 DNA sequence: TGCGCCAGCAGTGGCAACAGGGGAGGCACAGATACGCAGTATTTT.

The rearrangement uses TRBV19 and TRBJ2-3; 8 bases match TRBD2. The CDR3 is 18 residues long. With 4 bases clipped from V and 6 bases from J, the junction kept 18 bases outside the gene matches. The germline gives CDR1 LNHDA, CDR2 SQIVND (reference sequence). The DNA of the CDR3 is TGTGCCAGTAGTACCTTCCCCCCTCTTAGCGGGGTCAGCGATACGCAGTATTTT. The encoded protein is CASSTFPPLSGVSDTQYF.

The rearrangement links TRBV6-5 to TRBJ1-2; D remains ambiguous. The V gene's germline CDR1 is MNHEY and CDR2 SVGAGI. The CDR3 has 13 amino acids. The ends were cut back, 2 bases at V and 4 bases at J, with 8 bases in the middle. The chain's CDR3 is CASSYGSPYGYTF. The DNA for the CDR3 is TGTGCCAGCAGTTACGGGTCACCCTATGGCTACACCTTC.

The V gene is TRBV3-1 (or the pseudogene TRBV3-2), the J gene TRBJ1-2; no reliable D call. The ends were cut back, 1 base at V and 0 bases at J, with 6 bases in the middle. Germline V gene sequence: CDR1 LGHDT, CDR2 YNNKEL (reference sequence). The length of the CDR3 is 14 residues. The CDR3 nucleotides read TGTGCCAGCAGCCAAGCACCGGCTAACTATGGCTACACCTTC. This codes for CASSQAPANYGYTF.

This sequence joins TRBV28 and TRBJ2-3; D is perhaps TRBD2 (5 bases). The germline V and J ends were trimmed by 3 bases and 3 bases, with 19 bases remaining between them. This CDR3 comprises 17 residues. Germline lookup yields CDR1 MDHEN and CDR2 SYDVKM. CDR3 in amino acids: CASSFGSSGWETDTQYF. CDR3 nucleotides: TGTGCCAGCAGTTTTGGGTCTTCGGGATGGGAGACAGATACGCAGTATTTT.

This chain uses TRBV15 with TRBJ2-2; a weak D match, TRBD2 (6 bases). Per germline, CDR1 LNHNV and CDR2 YYDKDF (reference sequence). V was trimmed by 0 bases and J by 0 bases, leaving 8 bases between them. The CDR3 runs 16 residues. The CDR3 reads CATSRDGSPNTGELFF. CDR3 nucleotides: TGTGCCACCAGCAGAGACGGGAGTCCGAACACCGGGGAGCTGTTTTTT.

In DNA, the CDR3 is TGCGCCAGCAGCTTGGAGGGTTTTGGCTATGGCTACACCTTC. Translated: CASSLEGFGYGYTF. The gene calls are TRBV5-1 and TRBJ1-2; D gene uncertain. The germline V and J ends were trimmed by 0 bases and 4 bases, with 10 bases remaining between them. The CDR3 is 14 amino acids. Germline V CDR1 and CDR2: SGHRS, YFSETQ.

This clone was detected a few times. The V and J genes are TRBV5-1 and TRBJ1-1; 8 nucleotides match TRBD1. The CDR3 runs 17 residues. Germline CDR1 and CDR2: SGHRS and YFSETQ. V was clipped by 0 bases and J by 7 bases; unmatched bases: 14. The chain's CDR3 is CASSLVVRGRTMGEAFF. The CDR3 bases are TGCGCCAGCAGCTTGGTAGTCAGGGGGCGCACTATGGGTGAAGCTTTCTTT.

The chain couples TRBV11-2 to TRBJ2-3; 10 bases map to TRBD2. CDR3 size: 16 residues. Germline-derived CDR1 and CDR2 are SGHAT and FQNNGV. J lost 2 bases, V lost 2 bases, and 4 bases had no gene match. CDR3 DNA sequence: TGTGCCAGCAGCTTACCAGCGGGGGGGTTCACAGATACGCAGTATTTT. Translating gives CASSLPAGGFTDTQYF.

This chain links TRBV5-1 with TRBJ1-2, with a tentative D call TRBD1 (5 bases). Trimming removed 4 bases from V and 6 bases from J, with 16 bases in between. CDR1 SGHRS and CDR2 YFSETQ come from the germline V gene. The CDR3 totals 14 residues. CDR3 nucleotide sequence: TGCGCCAGCAGCCGGGGCGAGGGCAGGGATGGCTACACCTTC. Residues: CASSRGEGRDGYTF.

J is TRBJ1-5 and V is TRBV28, with D uncertain. This CDR3 is built from 13 residues. CDR1 MDHEN and CDR2 SYDVKM come from the germline V gene. The ends were cut back, 3 bases at V and 9 bases at J, with 12 bases in the middle. The CDR3 here is CASSLERVRPQHF. The CDR3 bases are TGTGCCAGCAGTTTGGAGAGGGTTCGGCCCCAGCATTTT.

This chain connects TRBV5-5 to TRBJ2-7, with 10 bases fitting TRBD1. This CDR3 region has 14 residues. From germline, CDR1 is SGHKS and CDR2 YYEKEE (reference sequence). V lost 6 bases, J lost 6 bases, and 9 bases stayed unmatched. Here the CDR3 DNA reads TGTGCCAGCACCTGGGGACAGGGGCCCCTCGAGCAGTACTTC. It yields the protein CASTWGQGPLEQYF. Looking up the rest from reference TRBV5-5 and TRBJ2-7 gives the full variable domain: DAGVTQSPTHLIKTRGQQVTLRCSPISGHKSVSWYQQVLGQGPQFIFQYYEKEERGRGNFPDRFSARQFPNYSSELNVNALLLGDSALYLCASTWGQGPLEQYFGPGTRLTVT.

The rearrangement links TRBV5-1 to TRBJ1-2; 8 nucleotides match TRBD1. Per the germline V gene, CDR1 is SGHRS and CDR2 is YFSETQ. There are 14 residues in the CDR3. The junction had 7 bases not matched to a gene; V was cut back by 3 bases and J by 6 bases. The CDR3 region is CASSSQTGDHGYTF. CDR3 in DNA: TGCGCCAGCAGCTCACAGACAGGGGACCATGGCTACACCTTC.